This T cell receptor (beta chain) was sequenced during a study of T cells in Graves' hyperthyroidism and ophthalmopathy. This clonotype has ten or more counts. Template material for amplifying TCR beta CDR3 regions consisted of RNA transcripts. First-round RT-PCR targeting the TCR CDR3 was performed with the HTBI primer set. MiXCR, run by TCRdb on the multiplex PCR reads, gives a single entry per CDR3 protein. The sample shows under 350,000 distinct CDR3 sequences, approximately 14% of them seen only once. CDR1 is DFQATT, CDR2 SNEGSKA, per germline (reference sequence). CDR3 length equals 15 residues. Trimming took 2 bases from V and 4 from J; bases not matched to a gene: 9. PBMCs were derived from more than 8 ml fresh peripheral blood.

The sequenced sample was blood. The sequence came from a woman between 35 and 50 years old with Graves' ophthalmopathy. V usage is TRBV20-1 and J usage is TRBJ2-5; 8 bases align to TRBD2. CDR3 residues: CSARKPGGTRETQYF. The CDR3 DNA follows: TGCAGTGCTAGAAAGCCCGGGGGGACTAGAGAGACCCAGTACTTC.